This TCR beta chain derives from a study of beta chain features in type 1 diabetes. Note on this clone: Other DNA sequences of this sample code for an identical CDR3.

TCRB transcripts that were expressed got sequenced, as all of the isolated RNA had been reverse transcribed. Profiling relied on immunoSEQ multiplex PCR, and the TCRdb table lists in-frame clones only, not all of them. Here the sample spans roughly 240,000 clones, 68% being singletons. V was trimmed by 1 base and J by 4 bases, leaving 3 bases between them. The CDR3 runs to 12 residues. Germline CDR1 reads SGHTA; CDR2 reads FQGNSA. This chain uses TRBV7-2 with TRBJ2-3; D is undetermined. This sequence was found in a man aged 25 to 40 in good health. Sequencing used naive CD4+ T cells from blood. The CDR3 sequence is CASSLVPDTQYF. CDR3 nucleotide sequence: TGTGCCAGCAGCTTAGTACCAGATACGCAGTATTTT. Supplemented by reference TRBV7-2 and TRBJ2-3, the full variable domain reads GAGVSQSPSNKVTEKGKDVELRCDPISGHTALYWYRQSLGQGLEFLIYFQGNSAPDKSGLPSDRFSAERTGGSVSTLTIQRTQQEDSAVYLCASSLVPDTQYFGPGTRLTVL.